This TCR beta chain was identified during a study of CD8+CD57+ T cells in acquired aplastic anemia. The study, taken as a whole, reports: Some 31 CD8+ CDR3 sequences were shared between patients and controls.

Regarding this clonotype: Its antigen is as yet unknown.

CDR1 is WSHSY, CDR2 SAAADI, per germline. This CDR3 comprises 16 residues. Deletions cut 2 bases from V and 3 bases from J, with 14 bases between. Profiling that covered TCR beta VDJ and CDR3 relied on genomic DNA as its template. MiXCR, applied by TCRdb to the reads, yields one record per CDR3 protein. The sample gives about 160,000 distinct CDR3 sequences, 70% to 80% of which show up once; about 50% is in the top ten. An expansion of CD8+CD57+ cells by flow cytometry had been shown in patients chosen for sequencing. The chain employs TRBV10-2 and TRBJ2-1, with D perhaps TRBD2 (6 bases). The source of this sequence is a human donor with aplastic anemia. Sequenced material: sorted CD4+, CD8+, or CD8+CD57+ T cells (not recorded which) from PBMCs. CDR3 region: CASSEVEAGSYNEQFF. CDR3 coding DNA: TGCGCCAGCAGTGAGGTTGAGGCGGGAAGCTACAATGAGCAGTTCTTC.